A single sample is the source of the 22 T cell receptor beta chains below, sequenced in a study of blood T cell repertoires in COVID-19. Clones were read by immunoSEQ multiplex PCR, and TCRdb kept only the in-frame ones, dropping some. This table holds hundreds of thousands of clones, 85% to 90% found once. Sequencing was carried out using PBMCs or T cells enriched from blood (not recorded which). The source is a man aged 30 to 45 who had recovered from COVID-19.

The chain is built from TRBV7-9 and TRBJ1-1; unclear D gene. Trimming took off 1 base at V and 1 base at J, with 10 bases between the two ends. CDR3 length: 15 residues. CDR1 is SEHNR, CDR2 FQNEAQ, per germline (reference sequence). CDR3 in DNA: TGTGCCAGCAGCTTAGTCGACTATACGAACACTGAAGCTTTCTTT. Amino acid sequence: CASSLVDYTNTEAFF.

This chain connects TRBV18 to TRBJ1-1, with a weak D call TRBD1 (6 bases). This CDR3 has 14 amino acids. V was clipped by 0 bases and J by 7 bases, with 12 bases between them. CDR1 and CDR2 from the germline V gene are KGHSH and LQKENI. The CDR3 DNA reads as TGTGCCAGCTCACCACCGTGGGGGCGCGGTGAAGCTTTCTTT. The encoded protein is CASSPPWGRGEAFF.

The chain joins TRBV15 to TRBJ1-2, with 8 bases matching TRBD1. This CDR3 spans 14 amino acids. V shed 5 bases, J shed 3 bases, and the junction held 5 bases outside the gene matches. Germline-derived CDR1 and CDR2 are LNHNV and YYDKDF (reference sequence). The CDR3 region has the DNA TGTGCCACCAGCCCGGGACAGGTGGACTATGGCTACACCTTC. Its translation is CATSPGQVDYGYTF.

The genes are TRBV4-1 and TRBJ2-7; 9 bases agree with TRBD2. V trimming: 4 bases; J trimming: 6 bases; junction bases outside the gene matches: 16. Germline loops: CDR1 MGHRA, CDR2 YSYEKL. CDR3 length: 17 residues. This chain's CDR3 is CASSPGTSITRRGEQYF. The CDR3 DNA is TGCGCCAGCAGCCCCGGGACTAGCATAACCAGGAGGGGCGAGCAGTACTTC.

The chain links TRBV19 to TRBJ2-1, with 7 bases that match TRBD2. The CDR3 loop spans 15 amino acids. Per the germline V gene, CDR1 is LNHDA and CDR2 is SQIVND (reference sequence). V was pared by 5 bases and J by 3 bases, with 7 bases of the junction left unmatched. For the CDR3, the DNA is TGTGCCAGTAGTCGTCAACTAGCGATCTACAATGAGCAGTTCTTC. Encoded protein: CASSRQLAIYNEQFF.

The sample holds a few counts of this clone. The chain's CDR3 is CASSLFRDAGTEAFF. For the CDR3, the DNA is TGCGCCAGCAGCTTATTTCGGGACGCGGGGACTGAAGCTTTCTTT. This chain connects TRBV5-1 to TRBJ1-1; tentatively, D is TRBD1 (5 bases). Looked up from germline, CDR1 is SGHRS and CDR2 is YFSETQ. The CDR3 sequence is 15 residues long. Trimming cost V 2 bases and J 5 bases, with 16 bases left between them.

J is TRBJ2-7 and V is TRBV3-1 (or the pseudogene TRBV3-2); 7 bases are a match to TRBD1. This CDR3 is 15 amino acids long. V dropped 2 bases and J dropped 0; count of bases not matched to a gene: 4. The V gene's germline CDR1 is LGHDT and CDR2 YNNKEL (reference sequence). In nucleotides, the CDR3 is TGTGCCAGCAGCCAACGACAGGGTATCTCCTACGAGCAGTACTTC. This gives the protein CASSQRQGISYEQYF.

This chain uses TRBV24-1 with TRBJ2-6, with D perhaps TRBD1 (5 bases). V shed 4 bases and J shed 4 bases, with 13 bases lying between them. Germline V gives CDR1 KGHDR, CDR2 SFDVKD. There are 16 residues in the CDR3. The DNA of the CDR3 is TGTGCCACCAGTGAGACCCAGGGTGCGGGGGCCAACGTCCTGACTTTC. Its protein product is CATSETQGAGANVLTF.

The rearrangement uses TRBV7-2 and TRBJ2-5; 11 nucleotides align to TRBD2. CDR3 length: 15 residues. The trim removed 5 bases at V and 7 bases at J, leaving 9 bases unmatched. CDR1 is SGHTA and CDR2 is FQGNSA in the germline V gene. The CDR3 protein is CASSPPLAGEATQYF. CDR3 in DNA: TGTGCCAGCAGCCCCCCACTAGCGGGAGAGGCGACCCAGTACTTC.

The rearrangement uses TRBV28 and TRBJ1-3; D unclear. The CDR3 consists of 16 residues. Trimming pared 3 bases from V and 0 bases from J, leaving 12 bases between. Per germline, CDR1 MDHEN and CDR2 SYDVKM. This CDR3 reads CASSFQGPSSGNTIYF. The CDR3 coding sequence is TGTGCCAGCAGTTTTCAAGGTCCTAGCTCTGGAAACACCATATATTTT.

The rearrangement links TRBV18 to TRBJ1-1, with a weak D call TRBD1 (5 bases). V was clipped by 2 bases and J by 1 base, with 14 bases between them. CDR1 is KGHSH and CDR2 is LQKENI in the germline V gene. The CDR3 runs 16 residues. DNA of the CDR3: TGTGCCAGCTCACCATCGGACACGCAGACGAACACTGAAGCTTTCTTT. Its protein is CASSPSDTQTNTEAFF.

The V and J genes are TRBV5-4 and TRBJ1-5; no clear D gene. CDR1 and CDR2 from the germline V gene are SGHNT and YYREEE (reference sequence). V lost 9 bases, J lost 4 bases, and 2 bases lay in between. The CDR3 covers 9 residues. The CDR3 spells CATNQPQHF. The CDR3 DNA follows: TGTGCCACAAATCAGCCCCAGCATTTT.

The gene calls are TRBV25-1 and TRBJ1-1; 9 positions agree with TRBD1. The CDR3 extends over 15 amino acids. Germline V gene lookup returns CDR1 MGHDK and CDR2 SYGVNS. The J segment lost 5 bases and the V segment lost 7 bases, leaving 11 bases of the junction unmatched. CDR3 loop: CASTPGQGGKTEAFF. The CDR3 DNA sequence: TGTGCCAGCACACCGGGACAGGGTGGTAAGACTGAAGCTTTCTTT. Full variable domain (rest looked up from reference TRBV25-1 and TRBJ1-1): EADIYQTPRYLVIGTGKKITLECSQTMGHDKMYWYQQDPGMELHLIHYSYGVNSTEKGDLSSESTVSRIRTEHFPLTLESARPSHTSQYLCASTPGQGGKTEAFFGQGTRLTVV.

CDR3 loop: CASSSGTSGSTDTQYF. CDR3 in DNA: TGTGCCAGCAGCTCCGGGACTAGCGGGAGCACAGATACGCAGTATTTT. This chain connects TRBV5-5 to TRBJ2-3; 12 positions agree with TRBD2. Germline V gives CDR1 SGHKS, CDR2 YYEKEE (reference sequence). The J segment lost 0 bases and the V segment lost 3 bases, leaving 2 bases of the junction unmatched. The CDR3 runs to 16 residues.

Written as DNA, the CDR3 is TGCGCCAGCAGCCTTACCGGGACAGGGGGCACAGATACGCAGTATTTT. Encoded protein: CASSLTGTGGTDTQYF. The V call is TRBV4-1, the J call TRBJ2-3; 10 positions agree with TRBD1. CDR3 length: 16 residues. Germline lookup yields CDR1 MGHRA and CDR2 YSYEKL. V shed 4 bases, J shed 1 base, and the junction held 5 bases outside the gene matches.

With respect to this clone: Within the sample, other DNA sequences also encode this same CDR3. CDR3 sequence (DNA): TGCGCCAGCAGTTTTGGACTTTTGAACACTGAAGCTTTCTTT. This codes for CASSFGLLNTEAFF. The chain carries TRBV4-1 and TRBJ1-1, with D hard to call. V was cut by 6 bases and J by 0 bases, with 11 bases left in between. Germline V CDR1 and CDR2: MGHRA, YSYEKL. This CDR3 has 14 residues.

The chain links TRBV6-5 to TRBJ2-2; D is perhaps TRBD1 (6 bases). V lost 9 bases, J lost 2 bases, and 10 bases lay in between. The CDR3 runs to 13 residues. The germline gives CDR1 MNHEY, CDR2 SVGAGI. This CDR3 is CASHRENTGELFF. The CDR3 bases are TGTGCCAGTCACAGGGAAAACACCGGGGAGCTGTTTTTT.

The chain uses TRBV24-1 and TRBJ1-5; the D is unclear. Trimming took off 4 bases at V and 4 bases at J, with 4 bases between the two ends. CDR1 and CDR2 (germline): KGHDR, SFDVKD. CDR3 size: 12 residues. The CDR3 reads CATSDFNQPQHF. CDR3 bases: TGTGCCACCAGTGACTTTAATCAGCCCCAGCATTTT.

CDR3 protein: CASSSLIRTGGFKDQYF. CDR3 sequence (DNA): TGTGCCAGCAGTTCCCTAATAAGGACAGGGGGCTTTAAAGACCAGTACTTC. V and J are TRBV27 and TRBJ2-5, with 11 bases that match TRBD1. Germline CDR1 is MNHEY and CDR2 is SMNVEV (reference sequence). The CDR3 is 17 amino acids. The J segment lost 10 bases and the V segment lost 4 bases, leaving 17 bases of the junction unmatched.

This chain connects TRBV5-1 to TRBJ2-1; TRBD2 aligns across 10 bases. There are 15 residues in the CDR3. Per the germline V gene, CDR1 is SGHRS and CDR2 is YFSETQ. V lost 2 bases and J lost 4; bases outside the gene matches: 3. The DNA of the CDR3 is TGCGCCAGCAGCTTCGAGACTAGCGGGTACAATGAGCAGTTCTTC. Translated, it gives CASSFETSGYNEQFF.

The chain carries TRBV4-1 and TRBJ1-5; D is undetermined. This CDR3 region has 18 residues. Germline assignment: CDR1 MGHRA and CDR2 YSYEKL. Deletions cut 6 bases from V and 1 base from J, with 22 bases between. The DNA of the CDR3 is TGCGCCAGCAGTTCGGGAGCCACTAAAGCGTTAAGCAATCAGCCCCAGCATTTT. As protein: CASSSGATKALSNQPQHF.

The chain has TRBV27 and TRBJ1-1; possibly TRBD1 for D (6 bases). Germline assignment: CDR1 MNHEY and CDR2 SMNVEV (reference sequence). Trimming removed 3 bases from V and 8 bases from J, with 19 bases in between. The CDR3 runs 15 residues. CDR3 DNA: TGTGCCAGCAGTTTGGGGGGGGCTGGAGGCGGGGAAGCTTTCTTT. This codes for CASSLGGAGGGEAFF.